The rows below give T cell receptor beta chains drawn from one sample of a study of CD8+CD57+ T cells in acquired aplastic anemia. One entry per CDR3 protein, called by TCRdb with MiXCR from the reads. Among 250,000 to 300,000 distinct CDR3 sequences, roughly 53% were seen once, and the ten largest hold approximately 1.3%. Sequenced sample: sorted CD4+, CD8+, or CD8+CD57+ T cells (not recorded which) from PBMCs. Receptors originate from a human donor with aplastic anemia. Both conserved end residues are part of each CDR3. The D gene is left open where the match is weak. Clone size appears in some rows only: once, few, many, or a class for an expanded clone.

cdr3_nt cdr3_aa j_call v_call d_call clone_size
TGCAGCGTTATGGTGTTCGGGCAGATAAGCGATAACTATGGCTACACCTTC CSVMVFGQISDNYGYTF TRBJ1-2 TRBV29-1 - few
TGTGCCAGCACCTTCTCGGACAGGGCCACTGAAGCTTTCTTT CASTFSDRATEAFF TRBJ1-1 TRBV7-9 TRBD1 -
TGTGCCAGCAGTAAGGGACAGGGTTGGTATGGCTACACCTTC CASSKGQGWYGYTF TRBJ1-2 TRBV6-5 TRBD1 many
TGTGCCAGCAGCCCCCGCGGGAGGCGACCCTACGAGCAGTACTTC CASSPRGRRPYEQYF TRBJ2-7 TRBV7-2 TRBD2 -
TGTGCCAGCAGCTGGAGATACCAAGAGACCCAGTACTTC CASSWRYQETQYF TRBJ2-5 TRBV7-9 - -
TGTGCCAGCAGCTTAGTGCGGCAGGGGGAGACTGAAGCTTTCTTT CASSLVRQGETEAFF TRBJ1-1 TRBV7-9 TRBD1 -
TGTGCCAGTAGTATTTGGCAGGGCAAAGGCAATGAGCAGTTCTTC CASSIWQGKGNEQFF TRBJ2-1 TRBV19 - many
TGTGCCAGTCAGGGGCGGACTAGCGGGACTGCCTACGAGCAGTACTTC CASQGRTSGTAYEQYF TRBJ2-7 TRBV19 TRBD2 -
TGTGCCAGCAGCATTCCCGGGACCACGGCTGATGAGCAGTTCTTC CASSIPGTTADEQFF TRBJ2-1 TRBV9 - -
TGTGCCAGCAGTGAATCCAGGTTTCAACCCCAGCATTTT CASSESRFQPQHF TRBJ1-5 TRBV2 - -
TGTGCCGGCAGCTTAGGTCAGGTTTTTGGCTACACCTTC CAGSLGQVFGYTF TRBJ1-2 TRBV7-2 - -
TGTGCCAGCAGGCACATGACAGGGTACTACGAGCAGTACTTC CASRHMTGYYEQYF TRBJ2-7 TRBV6-6 TRBD1 once
TGCGCCAGCAACCCGGGGCCATACTTC CASNPGPYF TRBJ2-7 TRBV5-1 - few
TGCGCCAGCAGTGAGTGGGGACTGGCGAGAGGGGTGGAGCAGTTCTTC CASSEWGLARGVEQFF TRBJ2-1 TRBV10-2 - -
TGCGCCAGCAGGATGAGGGAGGGGCCCGCCAATTTGGGTGGCTACACCTTC CASRMREGPANLGGYTF TRBJ1-2 TRBV5-1 - -
TGTGCCAGCAGACCGAGCACCTCACCTGGCTACACCTTC CASRPSTSPGYTF TRBJ1-2 TRBV6-2/TRBV6-3 - few
TGCGCCTGTGCTCTGCAGGGGGGGTCCTACAATGAGCAGTTCTTC CACALQGGSYNEQFF TRBJ2-1 TRBV5-1 - -
TGCAGTGCTAGAATCGCTAGCGGGAGCAGGCAGTTCTTC CSARIASGSRQFF TRBJ2-1 TRBV20-1 TRBD2 -
TGTGCCAGCAGCCACCGGGACAGGGTTGGGGAGCAGTACTTC CASSHRDRVGEQYF TRBJ2-7 TRBV7-9 TRBD1 few
TGTGCCAGCAGCTCCGAAGGGACAGGGGTTTTTGGCACAGATACGCAGTATTTT CASSSEGTGVFGTDTQYF TRBJ2-3 TRBV7-8 TRBD1 -
TGTGCCAGCCGGATTAGCGGGAGCGAGACCCAGTACTTC CASRISGSETQYF TRBJ2-5 TRBV3-1 TRBD2 many
TGTGCCAGCATCAAGGGGCTAACTGATTACGAGCAGTACTTC CASIKGLTDYEQYF TRBJ2-7 TRBV2 - -
TGTGCCATCAGTGAGGGGACTGGGGGGAGAGAGACCCAGCATTTT CAISEGTGGRETQHF TRBJ1-5 TRBV10-3 - -
TGTGCCAGCAGTTTACCCCGGGATAATAATTCACCCCTCCACTTT CASSLPRDNNSPLHF TRBJ1-6 TRBV12-3/TRBV12-4 - -
TGTGCCAGCAGCTTTACCAGAAATGAGCAGTTCTTC CASSFTRNEQFF TRBJ2-1 TRBV7-3 - -
TGCAGTGCTAGAGAGGGAGGGGGCCTGAGGCCGCAGTATTTT CSAREGGGLRPQYF TRBJ2-3 TRBV20-1 - many
TGCGCCAGCAGTCCACTCCGGGACAGGGTACAGCCCCAGCATTTT CASSPLRDRVQPQHF TRBJ1-5 TRBV10-1 TRBD1 -
TGTGCCAGCAGCCAGACAGGGTATCAAGAGACCCAGTACTTC CASSQTGYQETQYF TRBJ2-5 TRBV11-2 TRBD1 -
TGTGCCAGTAGATCCGGGTTGGGTAGTAATTCACCCCTCCACTTT CASRSGLGSNSPLHF TRBJ1-6 TRBV19 - many
TGCAGTGCTAGCCGACCGGGAGATACGCAGTATTTT CSASRPGDTQYF TRBJ2-3 TRBV20-1 - -
TGCGCCAGCAGCAACACAGGGAATCTCTACGAGCAGTACTTC CASSNTGNLYEQYF TRBJ2-7 TRBV5-1 - -
TGTGCCAGTAGAAAAAGAGCTAACTATGGCTACACCTTC CASRKRANYGYTF TRBJ1-2 TRBV19 - -
TGCAGTGCAGGCCCGACAACAGGGCCTTTCTCTCATTGCAATCAGCCCCAGCATTTT CSAGPTTGPFSHCNQPQHF TRBJ1-5 TRBV20-1 - -
TGTGCCACCAGCTGGCTTAAACCTCTGGGACAGGGGGCGATTCAGCCCCAGCATTTT CATSWLKPLGQGAIQPQHF TRBJ1-5 TRBV15 TRBD1 -
TGTGCCAGCAGCGTACGACAGGCCCCTACAGATACGCAGTATTTT CASSVRQAPTDTQYF TRBJ2-3 TRBV9 - many
TGTGCCAGCAGCCACCGACCCTACGAGCAGTACTTC CASSHRPYEQYF TRBJ2-7 TRBV5-6 - -
TGTGCCAGTAGTACTTCCACCGCGGCCGCAACTAATGAAAAACTGTTTTTT CASSTSTAAATNEKLFF TRBJ1-4 TRBV19 - -
TGTGCCAGCAGCGGACAAACAGGGTATGGTACGCAGTATTTT CASSGQTGYGTQYF TRBJ2-3 TRBV9 - -
TGTGCCAGCAGCTTATGGGACAGGCAAGAGACCCAGTACTTC CASSLWDRQETQYF TRBJ2-5 TRBV7-9 TRBD1 -
TGTGCCTGGAGTGTACGGAAGGGTCTCGACTATGGCTACACCTTC CAWSVRKGLDYGYTF TRBJ1-2 TRBV30 - many
TGTGCCAGCAGCACAGGGGGCGGTTTGAACACTGAAGCTTTCTTT CASSTGGGLNTEAFF TRBJ1-1 TRBV6-1 TRBD1 many
TGTGCCATCAGTGATTCGGGGGGCTCCTACGAGCAGTACTTC CAISDSGGSYEQYF TRBJ2-7 TRBV10-3 TRBD2 -
TGTGCCAGCAGCTTGGGACAGTCTGGAAACACCATATATTTT CASSLGQSGNTIYF TRBJ1-3 TRBV7-3 TRBD1 once
TGCAGCGTTGACGCCCACGGATCCTACAATGAGCAGTTCTTC CSVDAHGSYNEQFF TRBJ2-1 TRBV29-1 - -
TGCGCCAGCAGCTTGAAACAGGGGGCAGGATTCGGTGAAGCTTTCTTT CASSLKQGAGFGEAFF TRBJ1-1 TRBV5-1 TRBD1 -
TGCAGTGCTGGACCGGGGGGCGTGGATGAGCAGTTCTTC CSAGPGGVDEQFF TRBJ2-1 TRBV20-1 - -
TGTGCCACCAGCAGAGGGGGTCCCTCCCAAGAGACCCAGTACTTC CATSRGGPSQETQYF TRBJ2-5 TRBV15 - -
TGTGCCAGCAGCTCTGGACAACCTGGGGGCGAGCAGTACTTC CASSSGQPGGEQYF TRBJ2-7 TRBV7-8 - few
TGCGCCAGCAGCTTGGCCTCAGGGGAGAAAGCTTTCTTT CASSLASGEKAFF TRBJ1-1 TRBV5-1 - -
TGCAGCGTCGAAGATGGGGGGCGTCCGTACGTTCAGTACTTC CSVEDGGRPYVQYF TRBJ2-4 TRBV29-1 - -
TGCGCCAGCAGCTTGGGGGCCCGGGCCGGGGAGCTGTTTTTT CASSLGARAGELFF TRBJ2-2 TRBV5-1 - many
TGCGCCAGCGGGGGACAGGGAGCCGGGGAGCTGTTTTTT CASGGQGAGELFF TRBJ2-2 TRBV10-2 TRBD1 few
TGTGCCACCAGTGTAGCAGGGGCGAGTGAGCAGATCTTC CATSVAGASEQIF TRBJ2-1 TRBV24-1 - -
TGTGCCAGTAGTATAGCGGGACAGGGAGGAGGCTACACCTTC CASSIAGQGGGYTF TRBJ1-2 TRBV19 TRBD1 -